This T cell receptor beta chain appears in the sequencing data of a study of T cell repertoires in cytomegalovirus infection. After removal of 0 bases from V and 5 bases from J, the junction contained 6 bases not matched to a gene. This CDR3 spans 15 amino acids. The germline V gene encodes CDR1 MGHRA and CDR2 YSYEKL. TCRdb analysed the reads with MiXCR anew, one entry per CDR3 protein. Of about 78,000 distinct CDR3 sequences listed, roughly 40% are singletons. General study points: The study found HLA-C-restricted CMV-specific TCR beta clonotypes dominating the ex vivo response.

At least ten counts were recorded for this clonotype. Its target is not known. This specimen consisted of CD8+ T cells from cultured PBMCs, obtained from culture after CMV antigen stimulation. This TCR derives from a human donor in good health (CMV status not recorded). Some clones in this sample may be carry-over from other donors' samples. This rearrangement joins TRBV4-1 to TRBJ2-5, with TRBD2 matching 7 bases. This chain's CDR3 is CASSQDRGVSETQYF. The CDR3 DNA reads TGCGCCAGCAGCCAAGATCGGGGGGTCTCTGAGACCCAGTACTTC.